Following are 2 T cell receptor beta chains from one sample sequenced in a study of CD8+ T cells in alopecia areata. RNA, once extracted, was reverse transcribed into cDNA for use as the sequencing template. Using immunoSEQ multiplex PCR, the repertoire was profiled, and TCRdb retains in-frame clones only, with some absent. The sample consists of 220,000 or so clones, around three fifths of them appearing once. Here the sequenced sample was CD4+ T cells sorted from blood, taken at week 0. The receptors were gathered from a human donor with alopecia areata.

This sequence joins TRBV7-9 and TRBJ2-5; a possible D gene is TRBD2 (6 bases). The CDR3 consists of 14 residues. Germline V gene data show CDR1 as SEHNR and CDR2 as FQNEAQ (reference sequence). The germline V and J ends were trimmed by 5 bases and 2 bases, with 12 bases remaining between them. Here the CDR3 reads CASSTRDLQETQYF. The CDR3 nucleotides read TGTGCCAGCAGCACGCGGGACTTACAAGAGACCCAGTACTTC.

The chain uses TRBV30 and TRBJ2-7; D is uncertain. CDR1 and CDR2 (germline): GTSNPN, SVGIG (reference sequence). This CDR3 spans 13 amino acids. V gave up 0 bases and J gave up 3 bases, with 9 bases separating them. The CDR3: CAWSVARNYEQYF. The CDR3 DNA is TGTGCCTGGAGTGTGGCCAGAAACTACGAGCAGTACTTC. The whole variable domain, filled in from reference TRBV30 and TRBJ2-7, reads SQTIHQWPATLVQPVGSPLSLECTVEGTSNPNLYWYRQAAGRGLQLLFYSVGIGQISSEVPQNLSASRPQDRQFILSSKKLLLSDSGFYLCAWSVARNYEQYFGPGTRLTVT.